These T cell receptor beta chains were read from a single sample in a study of T cell changes during pregnancy in multiple sclerosis. Measured with immunoSEQ multiplex PCR; TCRdb has only the in-frame clones, and not every one. The repertoire has tens of thousands of clones, around 89% of them found once; the top ten carry more than 3%. The starting material was CD4+ T cells from peripheral blood mononuclear cells, obtained in the first trimester of pregnancy. The source is a female donor in good health, enrolled as a control in a pregnancy study. Both conserved end residues are trimmed from each CDR3.

V gene | CDR3 protein
TRBV11-2 | ASSVGRNTEAF
TRBV4-1 | ASSQDDGGQF
TRBV1 | TSSLTSVTYNEQF
TRBV28 | ASTERGGVETQY
TRBV20-1 | SGGDLYGYT
TRBV28 | ASSPLSSYNEQF
TRBV28 | ASSSPDQPQH
TRBV6-1 | ASSEGGRATNEKLF
TRBV2 | ASSEARNYGYT
TRBV10-1 | ASSVSTGGTGELF
TRBV2 | ASNTGYDEQF
TRBV6-1 | ASKTGGGRTGELF
TRBV4-2 | ASSQEASGETGELF